The following is a TCR beta chain sequence with its context. The specificity of this receptor is unknown. No quality values exist for individual bases; no much larger clone is one base distant. This sample was taken from a study of beta chain features in type 1 diabetes (dated by TCRdb to the late 2010s). General notes on the study: Mean age, gender distribution, total cell number and subset yield did not differ between patients and healthy donors. A total of roughly 100 million sorted cells were examined across all samples, and the number of cells per subset was strongly correlated with RNA yield. In the study, recently diagnosed type 1 diabetes patients and matched healthy donors were compared on the TCRB repertoires of their sorted circulating CD4+ T cell subsets. Naive and central memory subsets were obtained from all 28 donors, but regulatory and stem cell-like memory subsets were isolated from only 8 patients and roughly eight healthy donors. On the study overall, not on this receptor specifically: Naive, central memory and regulatory TCRB repertoires appeared to be more alike among patients than among healthy donors. Sequencing cDNA rather than genomic DNA could over-represent highly expressing activated cells, although activation and CD3 levels did not differ between groups. HLA sub-analyses involved small numbers of individuals, so any influence of HLA type on TCRB rearrangement remained unresolved. A moderate but significant shortening of TCRB CDR3 length was observed in type 1 diabetes patients in all four CD4+ subsets. At VDJ recombination sites, patients with type 1 diabetes made fewer insertions and deleted more nucleotides, a pattern implying thymic rearrangement abnormalities. Shorter templates might have been favored by PCR, but patient and control samples were amplified and corrected together, so both groups would have been affected equally by any skew.

From each donor, a single peripheral blood sample of 100 to 150 mL on average was drawn into heparinised tubes. A BD FACSAria II was used to sort naive, central memory, regulatory and stem cell-like memory CD4+ T cells with a panel that included CD45RO, CCR7, CD25, CD127, CD95 and CD27. A purity above 95% was achieved for all sorted populations. PBMCs were isolated right away by Lymphoprep density gradient centrifugation and were stained directly, without culture. So that batch effects would be minimized, each experiment stained and sorted samples in pairs, pairing one healthy donor with one patient. The entire amount of isolated RNA was reverse transcribed using the High Capacity cDNA Reverse Transcription Kit, so the sequenced TCRB transcripts were expressed ones. Naive, central memory and regulatory T cell samples underwent deep immunoSEQ sequencing, averaging about 3.57 million total reads per sample. Sorted cells were lysed in RLT buffer, and RNA was extracted using DNase-treated RNeasy Micro or Mini kits according to cell number. To prevent cross-contamination, every cell subset was processed on its own, while patient and healthy donor samples were processed together. The immunoSEQ multiplex PCR was used to amplify TCRB sequences from cDNA, generating 87-bp fragments that spanned the CDR3 region. The amplicons were sequenced using the Illumina HiSeq platform. The authors processed their data as follows. PCR bias was corrected computationally using synthetic template baselines, and reads within Hamming distance 2 were collapsed, with unmergeable singletons discarded. Reads were aligned against IMGT so that V, D and J genes, CDR3 length and insertions or deletions at six rearrangement sites could be assigned. Within each subset, clonotype counts were normalized to sorted cell number, and only after that were true diversity and Gini coefficients computed with the tcR R package. The overlap coefficient, calculated on TCRB nucleotide sequences, was used to measure repertoire sharing. As a proxy for the pre-selection repertoire, out-of-frame TCRB sequences from naive cells were analyzed. This is the immuneACCESS table as TCRdb keeps it, with only in-frame sequences that have V and J called. A part of the clones is gone; compared with another copy, unresolved V genes explain less than half, and the rest is unexplained. D and trimming come from the DNA, and the V and J calls and clone size come from that table. The sample table lists approximately 250,000 clones, around 14% of them with a count of one. The ten largest clones capture about 0.026% of the sample.

Measured from the cysteine to the phenylalanine, the CDR3 is 17 residues long. Solely the CDR3 DNA is kept, with 51 bases framed from the first base. From a lookup of the germline V gene, CDR1 and CDR2 are SGHTA and FQGNSA. Trimming removed 0 bases from V and 7 bases from J, leaving 19 bases between the germline ends. The source is a woman aged 40-49 years in good health. The chain is encoded by TRBV7-2 joined to TRBJ2-1; 6 matching bases give a weak D call of TRBD2. Material: naive CD4+ T cells from blood. The cell subset or site label, as the study defines it: true naive CD4+ T cells. The CDR3 reads CASSLARGRLVQNEQFF. The nucleotide sequence is given as TGTGCCAGCAGCTTAGCGCGAGGACGACTAGTCCAGAATGAGCAGTTCTTC.